These T cell receptor beta chains were read from a single sample in a study of blood T cell repertoires in COVID-19. TCRdb's table, derived via immunoSEQ multiplex PCR, lists solely in-frame clones and lacks some. The data hold over 35,000 clones, with 69% observed a single time. Sequenced: peripheral blood. The receptor set was obtained from an elderly man with acute or convalescent COVID-19. CDR3s include the opening cysteine and the closing phenylalanine or tryptophan. D genes are given only for firm matches. The listing skips clone size in some rows; elsewhere it reads once, few, many or a size class.

d_call: -
clone_size: -
j_call: TRBJ1-1
v_call: TRBV7-8
cdr3_aa: CASSPGTFRDTEAFF
cdr3_nt: TGTGCCAGCAGCCCCGGGACATTCAGGGACACTGAAGCTTTCTTT

d_call: -
clone_size: -
j_call: TRBJ1-5
v_call: TRBV19
cdr3_aa: CASSIAGYGQPQHF
cdr3_nt: TGTGCCAGTAGTATAGCAGGGTATGGGCAGCCCCAGCATTTT

d_call: TRBD2
clone_size: few
j_call: TRBJ2-3
v_call: TRBV7-7
cdr3_aa: CASSPGTSGSSTQYF
cdr3_nt: TGTGCCAGCAGCCCTGGGACTAGCGGGAGTTCCACGCAGTATTTT

d_call: TRBD2
clone_size: -
j_call: TRBJ2-1
v_call: TRBV9
cdr3_aa: CASSETSGSSNNEQFF
cdr3_nt: TGTGCCAGCAGCGAGACTAGCGGGAGTTCAAACAATGAGCAGTTCTTC

d_call: -
clone_size: -
j_call: TRBJ1-5
v_call: TRBV28
cdr3_aa: CASSPGGSNQPQHF
cdr3_nt: TGTGCCAGCAGCCCCGGCGGTAGCAATCAGCCCCAGCATTTT

d_call: -
clone_size: -
j_call: TRBJ2-2
v_call: TRBV5-1
cdr3_aa: CASGSFGAPEGELFF
cdr3_nt: TGCGCCAGCGGGAGCTTTGGAGCTCCGGAAGGGGAGCTGTTTTTT

d_call: TRBD1
clone_size: -
j_call: TRBJ2-1
v_call: TRBV11-3
cdr3_aa: CASIKGTGEKNEQFF
cdr3_nt: TGTGCCAGCATCAAAGGGACAGGGGAGAAGAATGAGCAGTTCTTC

d_call: -
clone_size: few
j_call: TRBJ1-3
v_call: TRBV15
cdr3_aa: CATSRAVVLDTIYF
cdr3_nt: TGTGCCACCAGCAGAGCCGTAGTTCTGGACACCATATATTTT

d_call: TRBD1
clone_size: many
j_call: TRBJ1-3
v_call: TRBV4-1
cdr3_aa: CASSQDGTGYYGNTIYF
cdr3_nt: TGCGCCAGCAGCCAAGATGGGACAGGGTACTATGGAAACACCATATATTTT

d_call: -
clone_size: -
j_call: TRBJ2-3
v_call: TRBV4-3
cdr3_aa: CASSKGGWSTDTQYF
cdr3_nt: TGCGCCAGCAGCAAAGGCGGGTGGAGCACAGATACGCAGTATTTT

d_call: -
clone_size: few
j_call: TRBJ1-2
v_call: TRBV29-1
cdr3_aa: CSVQRDTVGYTF
cdr3_nt: TGCAGCGTTCAGCGGGACACCGTTGGCTACACCTTC

d_call: TRBD1
clone_size: -
j_call: TRBJ2-5
v_call: TRBV5-6
cdr3_aa: CASSSTGGGETQYF
cdr3_nt: TGTGCCAGCAGCTCGACAGGGGGCGGAGAGACCCAGTACTTC

d_call: -
clone_size: -
j_call: TRBJ2-2
v_call: TRBV5-1
cdr3_aa: CASRSAGGQNTGELFF
cdr3_nt: TGCGCCAGCAGGAGTGCCGGCGGACAGAACACCGGGGAGCTGTTTTTT

d_call: -
clone_size: -
j_call: TRBJ1-6
v_call: TRBV6-5
cdr3_aa: CASSPPRVNNSPLHF
cdr3_nt: TGTGCCAGCAGTCCTCCTCGGGTAAATAATTCACCCCTCCACTTT

d_call: -
clone_size: -
j_call: TRBJ1-6
v_call: TRBV15
cdr3_aa: CATSRVGVSPLHF
cdr3_nt: TGTGCCACCAGCAGAGTCGGGGTTTCACCCCTCCACTTT

d_call: -
clone_size: -
j_call: TRBJ2-1
v_call: TRBV4-3
cdr3_aa: CASSQGTVENEQFF
cdr3_nt: TGCGCCAGCAGCCAAGGGACAGTAGAGAATGAGCAGTTCTTC

d_call: -
clone_size: -
j_call: TRBJ1-4
v_call: TRBV6-6
cdr3_aa: CASTYSLGGTNEKLFF
cdr3_nt: TGTGCCAGCACCTACTCCCTGGGGGGGACTAATGAAAAACTGTTTTTT

d_call: -
clone_size: few
j_call: TRBJ1-6
v_call: TRBV9
cdr3_aa: CASSGGPGTRSSYNSPLHF
cdr3_nt: TGTGCCAGCAGCGGGGGGCCAGGAACAAGGAGCTCCTATAATTCACCCCTCCACTTT

d_call: -
clone_size: -
j_call: TRBJ1-4
v_call: TRBV7-9
cdr3_aa: CASSVQGSNEKLFF
cdr3_nt: TGTGCCAGCAGCGTACAGGGCTCTAATGAAAAACTGTTTTTT

d_call: TRBD2
clone_size: few
j_call: TRBJ2-2
v_call: TRBV5-6
cdr3_aa: CASSLVGGNSGELFF
cdr3_nt: TGTGCCAGCAGCTTGGTGGGGGGGAACTCCGGGGAGCTGTTTTTT

d_call: -
clone_size: once
j_call: TRBJ2-4
v_call: TRBV5-4
cdr3_aa: CASSFSGGIAKNIQYF
cdr3_nt: TGTGCCAGCAGCTTTTCTGGGGGGATAGCCAAAAACATTCAGTACTTC

d_call: TRBD2
clone_size: -
j_call: TRBJ2-3
v_call: TRBV24-1
cdr3_aa: CATSRGIAGEIDTQYF
cdr3_nt: TGTGCCACCAGTCGGGGTATAGCGGGGGAAATAGATACGCAGTATTTT

d_call: -
clone_size: -
j_call: TRBJ1-6
v_call: TRBV5-1
cdr3_aa: CASSSQGTAYNSPLHF
cdr3_nt: TGCGCCAGCAGCTCCCAAGGTACAGCCTATAATTCACCCCTCCACTTT

d_call: TRBD1
clone_size: -
j_call: TRBJ2-7
v_call: TRBV11-2
cdr3_aa: CASSPAGTGGNEQYF
cdr3_nt: TGTGCCAGCAGCCCAGCCGGGACAGGGGGCAACGAGCAGTACTTC

d_call: -
clone_size: -
j_call: TRBJ1-6
v_call: TRBV5-1
cdr3_aa: CASSLGGEGSPLHF
cdr3_nt: TGCGCCAGCAGCTTAGGGGGAGAAGGGTCACCCCTCCACTTT

d_call: TRBD2
clone_size: -
j_call: TRBJ2-1
v_call: TRBV10-3
cdr3_aa: CAISESGRENEQFF
cdr3_nt: TGTGCCATCAGTGAGTCGGGGCGGGAGAATGAGCAGTTCTTC

d_call: -
clone_size: -
j_call: TRBJ1-1
v_call: TRBV5-1
cdr3_aa: CASSPRTGESAEAFF
cdr3_nt: TGCGCCAGCAGCCCTCGGACGGGGGAGAGCGCTGAAGCTTTCTTT

d_call: -
clone_size: many
j_call: TRBJ1-1
v_call: TRBV6-4
cdr3_aa: CASSQDTETTAFF
cdr3_nt: TGTGCCAGCAGTCAGGACACTGAGACCACGGCTTTCTTT

d_call: TRBD1
clone_size: few
j_call: TRBJ1-2
v_call: TRBV6-5
cdr3_aa: CASSQGAPGYTF
cdr3_nt: TGTGCCAGCAGTCAGGGGGCGCCCGGCTACACCTTC

d_call: -
clone_size: -
j_call: TRBJ1-6
v_call: TRBV2
cdr3_aa: CASGGEGPYNSPLHF
cdr3_nt: TGTGCCAGCGGGGGGGAGGGCCCCTATAATTCACCCCTCCACTTT

d_call: TRBD1
clone_size: -
j_call: TRBJ2-5
v_call: TRBV5-4
cdr3_aa: CASSSGQKTETQYF
cdr3_nt: TGTGCCAGCAGCTCGGGACAGAAGACAGAGACCCAGTACTTC

d_call: -
clone_size: -
j_call: TRBJ2-5
v_call: TRBV7-2
cdr3_aa: CASSFRLGQQYF
cdr3_nt: TGTGCCAGCAGCTTCCGACTAGGCCAGCAGTACTTC

d_call: -
clone_size: -
j_call: TRBJ1-1
v_call: TRBV10-3
cdr3_aa: CAIRLGGGTEAFF
cdr3_nt: TGTGCCATCAGGCTCGGGGGGGGCACTGAAGCTTTCTTT

d_call: -
clone_size: few
j_call: TRBJ1-5
v_call: TRBV20-1
cdr3_aa: CSASDAGVNQPQHF
cdr3_nt: TGCAGTGCTAGTGATGCGGGGGTCAATCAGCCCCAGCATTTT

d_call: -
clone_size: -
j_call: TRBJ1-5
v_call: TRBV23-1
cdr3_aa: CASSQSTQSGGSNQPQHF
cdr3_nt: TGCGCCAGCAGTCAATCGACCCAGTCGGGGGGGTCCAATCAGCCCCAGCATTTT

d_call: -
clone_size: -
j_call: TRBJ2-1
v_call: TRBV6-1
cdr3_aa: CASRPGGSSYNEQFF
cdr3_nt: TGTGCCAGCAGACCGGGTGGAAGCTCCTACAATGAGCAGTTCTTC

d_call: TRBD2
clone_size: -
j_call: TRBJ2-1
v_call: TRBV10-2
cdr3_aa: CASTGGAYEQFF
cdr3_nt: TGCGCCAGCACGGGGGGGGCCTATGAGCAGTTCTTC

d_call: -
clone_size: few
j_call: TRBJ1-2
v_call: TRBV5-1
cdr3_aa: CASSLSGADGYTF
cdr3_nt: TGCGCCAGCAGCTTGTCAGGGGCTGATGGCTACACCTTC

d_call: TRBD1
clone_size: -
j_call: TRBJ1-4
v_call: TRBV7-2
cdr3_aa: CASSLDRGNEKLFF
cdr3_nt: TGTGCCAGCAGCTTGGACAGGGGAAATGAAAAACTGTTTTTT

d_call: -
clone_size: -
j_call: TRBJ2-2
v_call: TRBV5-1
cdr3_aa: CASSLRMFLQYDTGELFF
cdr3_nt: TGCGCCAGCAGCTTGCGTATGTTCTTACAGTACGACACCGGGGAGCTGTTTTTT

d_call: -
clone_size: -
j_call: TRBJ1-6
v_call: TRBV5-1
cdr3_aa: CASSLRSRTAFSNSPLHF
cdr3_nt: TGCGCCAGCAGCCTGCGATCCCGGACAGCCTTTTCTAATTCACCCCTCCACTTT

d_call: TRBD2
clone_size: -
j_call: TRBJ2-5
v_call: TRBV5-1
cdr3_aa: CASSSGRAAETQYF
cdr3_nt: TGCGCCAGCTCTAGCGGGAGGGCCGCGGAGACCCAGTACTTC

d_call: TRBD1
clone_size: -
j_call: TRBJ1-1
v_call: TRBV27
cdr3_aa: CASSFRGRSPEAFF
cdr3_nt: TGTGCCAGCAGTTTCAGGGGGCGCTCTCCCGAAGCTTTCTTT

d_call: TRBD1
clone_size: many
j_call: TRBJ1-2
v_call: TRBV9
cdr3_aa: CASSAAGTGGGYGYTF
cdr3_nt: TGTGCCAGCAGCGCCGCCGGGACAGGGGGCGGGTATGGCTACACCTTC

d_call: -
clone_size: -
j_call: TRBJ2-7
v_call: TRBV10-3
cdr3_aa: CAISESKVAADVSYEQYF
cdr3_nt: TGTGCCATCAGTGAGTCAAAGGTAGCGGCGGATGTTTCCTACGAGCAGTACTTC

d_call: TRBD1
clone_size: -
j_call: TRBJ2-7
v_call: TRBV7-2
cdr3_aa: CASSSGQGQGYEQYF
cdr3_nt: TGTGCCAGCAGCTCAGGACAGGGCCAGGGCTACGAGCAGTACTTC

d_call: -
clone_size: -
j_call: TRBJ1-3
v_call: TRBV27
cdr3_aa: CASSLSWEEGKRWRSGNTIYF
cdr3_nt: TGTGCCAGCAGTTTATCGTGGGAGGAGGGGAAGCGGTGGCGCTCTGGAAACACCATATATTTT

d_call: TRBD1
clone_size: medium-sized
j_call: TRBJ1-1
v_call: TRBV7-9
cdr3_aa: CASSRQGVNTEAFF
cdr3_nt: TGTGCCAGCAGCAGACAGGGGGTGAACACTGAAGCTTTCTTT

d_call: TRBD2
clone_size: many
j_call: TRBJ2-4
v_call: TRBV5-1
cdr3_aa: CASSLSSGGPAAKNIQYF
cdr3_nt: TGCGCCAGCAGCTTGAGTAGCGGGGGGCCGGCGGCCAAAAACATTCAGTACTTC

d_call: TRBD1
clone_size: -
j_call: TRBJ1-4
v_call: TRBV27
cdr3_aa: CASSLSWDREEKLFF
cdr3_nt: TGTGCCAGCAGTTTATCGTGGGACAGGGAGGAAAAACTGTTTTTT

d_call: TRBD1
clone_size: -
j_call: TRBJ1-2
v_call: TRBV6-5
cdr3_aa: CASSYSRGHGGYTF
cdr3_nt: TGTGCCAGCAGTTACTCCAGGGGGCATGGTGGCTACACCTTC

d_call: -
clone_size: -
j_call: TRBJ1-1
v_call: TRBV19
cdr3_aa: CASRMVAGNTEAFF
cdr3_nt: TGTGCCAGTAGAATGGTTGCGGGCAACACTGAAGCTTTCTTT

d_call: TRBD1
clone_size: -
j_call: TRBJ2-7
v_call: TRBV3-1/TRBV3-2
cdr3_aa: CASSQDDRGSPVKYF
cdr3_nt: TGTGCCAGCAGCCAAGACGACAGGGGCTCGCCGGTGAAGTACTTC

d_call: -
clone_size: -
j_call: TRBJ1-1
v_call: TRBV5-1
cdr3_aa: CASSSAAGWTEAFF
cdr3_nt: TGCGCCAGCAGCTCCGCCGCAGGTTGGACTGAAGCTTTCTTT

d_call: TRBD2
clone_size: -
j_call: TRBJ2-1
v_call: TRBV4-1
cdr3_aa: CASSPPGGWDNEQFF
cdr3_nt: TGCGCCAGCAGCCCCCCCGGGGGGTGGGACAATGAGCAGTTCTTC

d_call: TRBD1
clone_size: -
j_call: TRBJ2-4
v_call: TRBV27
cdr3_aa: CASSPQIDRGRAKNIQYF
cdr3_nt: TGTGCCAGCAGCCCGCAGATCGACAGGGGGCGAGCCAAAAACATTCAGTACTTC

d_call: TRBD2
clone_size: -
j_call: TRBJ2-7
v_call: TRBV19
cdr3_aa: CASSIGLGLAGAHEQYF
cdr3_nt: TGTGCCAGTAGTATAGGGTTAGGGCTAGCGGGGGCCCACGAGCAGTACTTC

d_call: TRBD1
clone_size: -
j_call: TRBJ1-1
v_call: TRBV25-1
cdr3_aa: CASSRTGGFEAFF
cdr3_nt: TGTGCCAGCAGTCGGACAGGGGGGTTTGAAGCTTTCTTT

d_call: TRBD2
clone_size: -
j_call: TRBJ2-3
v_call: TRBV24-1
cdr3_aa: CATSDTRLAEDTQYF
cdr3_nt: TGTGCCACCAGTGATACGAGACTAGCGGAAGATACGCAGTATTTT